The 12 T cell receptor beta chains below were found in one sample sequenced in a study of blood T cell repertoires in COVID-19. The data were produced by immunoSEQ multiplex PCR, yet TCRdb's version contains in-frame clones alone and is incomplete. The sample lists under 200,000 clones; 79% were seen once. The specimen sequenced was peripheral blood. Receptor source: a woman aged 55 to 70 with COVID-19, enrolled during active disease.

The rearrangement joins TRBV4-3 to TRBJ2-7, with D maybe TRBD1 (6 bases). CDR1 and CDR2 from the germline V gene are LGHNA and YSLEER. The CDR3 sequence is 15 residues long. The ends were cut back, 2 bases at V and 1 base at J, with 12 bases in the middle. CDR3 nucleotide sequence: TGCGCCAGCAGCCAATCCTCCGGGACATCCTACGAGCAGTACTTC. This codes for CASSQSSGTSYEQYF.

This clone was recorded a few times. V usage is TRBV7-2 and J usage is TRBJ2-1, with D perhaps matching TRBD2 (7 bases). The CDR3 sequence is 15 residues long. V shed 6 bases and J shed 4 bases, with 16 bases lying between them. Germline CDR1 and CDR2: SGHTA and FQGNSA. The CDR3 protein is CASRTTGRGYNEQFF. The CDR3 region has the DNA TGTGCCAGCAGAACTACGGGGAGGGGGTACAATGAGCAGTTCTTC.

This clone was detected only once. The chain uses TRBV24-1 and TRBJ2-1; 7 positions match TRBD1. CDR1 KGHDR and CDR2 SFDVKD come from the germline V gene. V lost 2 bases to trimming and J lost 4 bases; unmatched junction nucleotides: 7. This CDR3 is built from 16 residues. CDR3 protein: CATSDSGTDSYNEQFF. For the CDR3, the DNA is TGTGCCACCAGTGATTCCGGGACAGACTCTTACAATGAGCAGTTCTTC.

This clone occurred once. The rearrangement uses TRBV20-1 and TRBJ2-7; D may be TRBD2 (6 bases). V lost 4 bases and J lost 6, with 10 bases in between. This CDR3 comprises 11 residues. Germline V CDR1 and CDR2: DFQATT, SNEGSKA (reference sequence). The DNA for the CDR3 is TGCAGTGCTACGACTAGTTCCGAGCAGTACTTC. Its protein is CSATTSSEQYF.

Concerning this clone: Other nucleotide sequences in the sample specify the same CDR3. The chain carries TRBV18 and TRBJ2-3; tentative D call: TRBD2 (5 bases). Looked up from germline, CDR1 is KGHSH and CDR2 is LQKENI. The CDR3 runs to 14 residues. Trimming took off 2 bases at V and 1 base at J, with 7 bases between the two ends. The CDR3 DNA follows: TGTGCCAGCTCACCAGGACTCCGCACAGATACGCAGTATTTT. It encodes CASSPGLRTDTQYF.

The chain combines TRBV18 with TRBJ1-5; a possible D gene is TRBD1 (5 bases). Trimming removed 4 bases at V and 10 bases at J, with 11 bases between. The germline gives CDR1 KGHSH, CDR2 LQKENI. The CDR3 length is 12 residues. For the CDR3, the DNA is TGTGCCAGCTCACTAACCGGGGGACCCCAGCATTTT. Protein product: CASSLTGGPQHF.

The chain is built from TRBV2 and TRBJ1-5; maybe TRBD1 (5 bases). Per germline, CDR1 SNHLY and CDR2 FYNNEI. The CDR3 sequence is 14 residues long. V was cut by 2 bases and J by 0 bases, with 5 bases left in between. The chain's CDR3 is CASSEQGSNQPQHF. For the CDR3, the DNA is TGTGCCAGCAGTGAACAGGGTAGCAATCAGCCCCAGCATTTT.

This clone was observed a few times. V gene TRBV5-1 combines with J gene TRBJ2-7; the match to TRBD2 covers 11 bases. This CDR3 has 20 amino acids. Germline-derived CDR1 and CDR2 are SGHRS and YFSETQ. The trim removed 7 bases at V and 3 bases at J, leaving 24 bases unmatched. CDR3 DNA: TGCGCCAGCGGCACCACTCGCACTAGCGGGAGCCCACTTTCGGGCTACGAGCAGTACTTC. This translates into CASGTTRTSGSPLSGYEQYF.

This clone has a count of ten or more. V and J are TRBV5-1 and TRBJ1-5, with no clear D. The CDR3 covers 13 residues. Germline loops: CDR1 SGHRS, CDR2 YFSETQ. V was cut by 4 bases and J by 6 bases, with 11 bases left in between. The CDR3 loop is CASSALLAQPQHF. In DNA form, the CDR3 reads TGCGCCAGCAGCGCCCTTTTGGCTCAGCCCCAGCATTTT.

The chain carries TRBV19 and TRBJ2-3, with 7 bases identical to TRBD1. Germline CDR1 LNHDA, CDR2 SQIVND (reference sequence). The ends lost 2 bases at V and 5 bases at J; junction bases unmatched: 1. The CDR3 spans 13 residues. DNA for the CDR3: TGTGCCAGTAGTATAAGGGACAGAGATACGCAGTATTTT. This sequence encodes CASSIRDRDTQYF.

This clone was detected only once. This sequence joins TRBV6-5 and TRBJ1-4, with 8 positions matching TRBD1. Per the germline V gene, CDR1 is MNHEY and CDR2 is SVGAGI. The V and J ends lost 4 bases and 10 bases, in that order; junction bases with no gene match: 11. The CDR3 consists of 15 residues. CDR3 nucleotide sequence: TGTGCCAGCAGTTCCTCGGACAGGGCGGCTGGAAAACTGTTTTTT. This gives the protein CASSSSDRAAGKLFF.

This sequence joins TRBV3-1 (or the pseudogene TRBV3-2) and TRBJ1-4; D unclear. The CDR3 sequence is 16 residues long. Germline-derived CDR1 and CDR2 are LGHDT and YNNKEL (reference sequence). The V end lost 6 bases, the J end lost 0 bases, and 14 bases lay between the germline ends. The CDR3 region is CASRPTGIATNEKLFF. Here the CDR3 DNA reads TGTGCCAGCAGGCCGACGGGGATCGCAACTAATGAAAAACTGTTTTTT.